This TCR beta chain was identified during a study of blood T cell repertoires in COVID-19. Study summary: Sites across the United States, Italy and Spain contributed samples from acute and convalescent COVID-19. From T cells, B-cell-depleted T cells, or PBMCs came the material, which was cDNA or gDNA.

In the source study's methods: Estimation of nucleated cell counts relied on the amplification of reference gene primers. TCRdb keeps only in-frame clones here, not all; method: immunoSEQ multiplex PCR. The V and J calls and clone size are taken from that table; D and trimming were inferred from the DNA. This table has approximately 81,000 clones, 80% to 90% appearing once. The V gene lost 2 bases and the J gene lost 2 bases, with 7 bases spanning the gap. CDR1 and CDR2 from the germline V gene are SGHAT and FQNNGV. The CDR3 contains 13 residues. The sample comprised PBMCs or T cells enriched from blood (not recorded which). This clonotype was obtained from a woman between 50 and 59 years old with acute COVID-19. The chain employs TRBV11-2 and TRBJ2-7; tentative D call: TRBD2 (5 bases). The CDR3 loop reads CASSLRGTYEQYF. Here the CDR3 DNA reads TGTGCCAGCAGCTTACGAGGGACCTACGAGCAGTACTTC.